This is a list of T cell receptor beta chains from one sample in a study of shared T cell receptors in the human thymus. Sequencing used immunoSEQ multiplex PCR; TCRdb keeps in-frame clones, though not all of them. The sample lists 500,000 to 750,000 clones; 88% were seen once. These sequences were also reported in another study, on human thymus T cells.

Specimen: thymocytes. The receptors were sampled from a boy younger than two with a congenital heart defect. Each CDR3 is given with its conserved first and last residue. The size field is filled for only some rows; it gives once, few, many or a size class.

NA	TRBV5-1	CASSSPPSSRTGSHEQYF
NA	TRBV7-6	CASSAPGHGYTF
NA	TRBV4-1	CASSQDMRQGYSNQPQHF
NA	TRBV4-2	CASSQGQGLAASTDTQYF
NA	TRBV7-6	CASSPTGTGKYEQYF
NA	TRBV15	CATSRESGTQYF
NA	TRBV2	CASRPGTGVFYEQYF
NA	TRBV29-1	CSVGAGGYEQYF
NA	TRBV4-1	CASSRQPRGSRDQPQHF
few	TRBV5-5	CASSSAAGRESGTDTQYF
NA	TRBV5-1	CASSHRASGKNEQFF
NA	TRBV5-6	CASSWTSGTGAAYEQYF
NA	TRBV9	CASSDWGQQSGNTIYF
NA	TRBV2	CASSELTGKGTEAFF
NA	TRBV6-5	CASRSGRANEQFF
NA	TRBV12-5	CASGSGTSGREGETQYF
NA	TRBV19	CASSIGLAVGETQYF
NA	TRBV13	CASSFLGGSNQPQHF
few	TRBV6-6	CASQGANTEAFF
NA	TRBV4-3	CASSQLPGGIAKNIQYF
NA	TRBV18	CASSPHYGHSSTDTQYF
NA	TRBV6-4	CASSPRSSENTDTQYF
NA	TRBV6-5	CASRDWGQHGYTF
NA	TRBV4-3	CASSQEGRVHEQYF
few	TRBV4-3	CASSQGVEDSSYNEQFF
NA	TRBV2	CASSEAWLAGHNEQFF
NA	TRBV27	CATGDSNYGYTF
NA	TRBV7-8	CASSFLPPSSGSPPDKETQYF
NA	TRBV12-5	CASSGREDNEQFF